This TCR beta chain was recovered during a study of siplizumab effects on memory and regulatory T cells. This table comes from immunoSEQ multiplex PCR, and its TCRdb copy is limited to in-frame clones, with some not included. The table lists about 63,000 clones, roughly 83% of them singletons. The germline V and J ends were trimmed by 2 bases and 10 bases, with 22 bases remaining between them. Germline V gives CDR1 SGDLS, CDR2 YYNGEE. CDR3 size: 16 residues. The study, taken as a whole, reports: Neither a naive nor a memory phenotype was assignable to roughly 80-96% of proliferating CD4+ or CD8+ clones. Apparently key alloresponse contributors, naive T cells also seemed more diverse than memory cells.

Worth noting for this clone: Its target is unknown.

This rearrangement joins TRBV9 to TRBJ2-1; maybe TRBD1 (7 bases). Sequenced input: memory CD4+ T cells sorted from blood. The clonotype comes from a human donor in good health. The CDR3 sequence: CASSVRGTPSKVEQFF. As DNA, the CDR3 is TGTGCCAGCAGCGTCAGGGGGACTCCCTCAAAGGTAGAGCAGTTCTTC.